A single sample gave rise to the 28 T cell receptor beta chains below, sequenced in a study of T cell changes during pregnancy in multiple sclerosis. Produced via immunoSEQ multiplex PCR; TCRdb's table is partial and in-frame only. The table lists approximately 51,000 clones, 90% to 95% of them singletons. The sequencing used CD4+ T cells from peripheral blood mononuclear cells, collected in the second trimester of pregnancy. These receptors all come from a female donor with multiple sclerosis, enrolled in a pregnancy study.

This chain connects TRBV11-2 to TRBJ2-3; D possibly corresponds to TRBD2 (6 bases). Germline V gene sequence: CDR1 SGHAT, CDR2 FQNNGV. This CDR3 region has 14 residues. V was clipped by 5 bases and J by 2 bases, with 11 bases between them. The CDR3: CASSTRLVTDTQYF. CDR3 DNA: TGTGCCAGCAGCACCAGACTAGTCACAGATACGCAGTATTTT.

This clone was counted between two and nine times. V usage is TRBV9 and J usage is TRBJ1-6; D is ambiguous. This CDR3 region has 12 residues. Between the trimmed V and J ends, which lost 7 bases and 9 bases, there was a span of 11 bases. Germline V lookup: CDR1 SGDLS, CDR2 YYNGEE. CDR3 nucleotides: TGTGCCAGCGGCTCCCTCAGTTCACCCCTCCACTTT. This encodes CASGSLSSPLHF.

In this sample, this clone turned up once. V and J are TRBV5-4 and TRBJ1-2; unclear D gene. V lost 2 bases and J lost 4, with 9 bases in between. Per the germline V gene, CDR1 is SGHNT and CDR2 is YYREEE (reference sequence). This CDR3 comprises 13 residues. CDR3 sequence (DNA): TGTGCCAGCAGCTTCCCCGGGATCTATGGCTACACCTTC. Translation: CASSFPGIYGYTF.

This clone has a single count. The chain links TRBV7-3 to TRBJ2-7, with D possibly TRBD2 on 7 matching bases. CDR1 is SGHTA, CDR2 FQGTGA, per germline. This CDR3 has 15 amino acids. V lost 1 base and J lost 2, with 12 bases in between. The DNA of the CDR3 is TGTGCCAGCAGCTTAATGGGGGGGCAAACCTACGAGCAGTACTTC. It is translated as CASSLMGGQTYEQYF.

The table lists this clone with a count of one. CDR3 residues: CASSPPGVGETQYF. The CDR3 DNA is TGTGCCAGCTCACCACCAGGGGTCGGAGAGACCCAGTACTTC. The chain employs TRBV18 and TRBJ2-5, with D tentatively TRBD1 (5 bases). Between the trimmed V and J ends, which lost 0 bases and 4 bases, there was a span of 9 bases. This CDR3 contains 14 residues. CDR1 and CDR2 from the germline V gene are KGHSH and LQKENI.

The chain's CDR3 is CASSRTRDYNEQFF. The CDR3 DNA sequence: TGTGCCAGCAGTAGGACACGAGATTACAATGAGCAGTTCTTC. The chain carries TRBV7-3 and TRBJ2-1; D is possibly TRBD1 (5 bases). The CDR3 is 14 amino acids. V was pared by 6 bases and J by 4 bases, with 13 bases between. Germline V gives CDR1 SGHTA, CDR2 FQGTGA. Based on the CDR3 plus reference TRBV7-3 and TRBJ2-1, the full variable domain is GAGVSQTPSNKVTEKGKYVELRCDPISGHTALYWYRQSLGQGPEFLIYFQGTGAADDSGLPNDRFFAVRPEGSVSTLKIQRTERGDSAVYLCASSRTRDYNEQFFGPGTRLTVL.

In its sample, this clone was seen a few times. The chain employs TRBV5-5 and TRBJ1-2; D unresolved. Germline CDR1 and CDR2: SGHKS and YYEKEE (reference sequence). This CDR3 is built from 16 residues. Trimming left V 0 bases short and J 0 bases short, with 12 bases between. The CDR3: CASSLVVASSNYGYTF. The CDR3 DNA follows: TGTGCCAGCAGCTTGGTAGTAGCCAGTTCTAACTATGGCTACACCTTC. Based on the CDR3 plus reference TRBV5-5 and TRBJ1-2, the full variable domain is DAGVTQSPTHLIKTRGQQVTLRCSPISGHKSVSWYQQVLGQGPQFIFQYYEKEERGRGNFPDRFSARQFPNYSSELNVNALLLGDSALYLCASSLVVASSNYGYTFGSGTRLTVV.

V usage is TRBV14 and J usage is TRBJ2-5; 8 bases fit TRBD1. The CDR3 is 17 amino acids. The J segment lost 2 bases and the V segment lost 1 base, leaving 9 bases of the junction unmatched. Germline lookup yields CDR1 SGHDN and CDR2 FVKESK. The CDR3 bases are TGTGCCAGCAGCCAAGTACTTATCACAGGGGGACAAGAGACCCAGTACTTC. This codes for CASSQVLITGGQETQYF.

This chain connects TRBV6-6 to TRBJ1-1, with 7 bases that match TRBD1. The junction had 6 bases not matched to a gene; V was cut back by 2 bases and J by 0 bases. Per the germline V gene, CDR1 is MNHNY and CDR2 is SVGAGI (reference sequence). This CDR3 comprises 16 residues. CDR3 protein: CASSYPRDSMNTEAFF. The CDR3 DNA is TGTGCCAGCAGTTACCCCCGGGACAGTATGAACACTGAAGCTTTCTTT.

The J gene is TRBJ2-6, the V gene TRBV18, with TRBD1 matching over 11 bases. The CDR3 length is 18 residues. Germline CDR1 is KGHSH and CDR2 is LQKENI. J lost 4 bases, V lost 4 bases, and 9 bases had no gene match. The CDR3 sequence is CASSRQGTGGPGANVLTF. CDR3 in DNA: TGTGCCAGCTCACGCCAGGGGACAGGGGGGCCGGGGGCCAACGTCCTGACTTTC.

CDR3 DNA: TGTGCCAGCGGACAGGGGTCACAGTACACTGAAGCTTTCTTT. Translating it yields CASGQGSQYTEAFF. The gene calls are TRBV5-4 and TRBJ1-1, with 9 nucleotides matching TRBD1. Germline V gene data show CDR1 as SGHNT and CDR2 as YYREEE (reference sequence). The CDR3 consists of 14 residues. The V segment lost 7 bases and the J segment 3 bases; nucleotides outside the gene matches: 7.

J is TRBJ2-2 and V is TRBV5-5, with 7 bases fitting TRBD1. Germline CDR1 reads SGHKS; CDR2 reads YYEKEE (reference sequence). V lost 4 bases, J lost 0 bases, and 3 bases stayed unmatched. The CDR3 totals 15 residues. The CDR3 reads CASSRGQTNTGELFF. The CDR3 DNA sequence: TGTGCCAGCAGCCGGGGACAGACGAACACCGGGGAGCTGTTTTTT.

The chain carries TRBV7-9 and TRBJ1-1; possible D gene TRBD1, 5 bases. Germline CDR1 is SEHNR and CDR2 is FQNEAQ (reference sequence). This CDR3 is built from 14 residues. V lost 9 bases and J lost 0, with 14 bases in between. CDR3 residues: CASGEGALNTEAFF. In DNA, the CDR3 is TGTGCCAGTGGGGAAGGGGCCCTGAACACTGAAGCTTTCTTT.

The V gene is TRBV2, the J gene TRBJ2-3, with TRBD2 matching 12 bases. The CDR3 sequence is 16 residues long. Germline V gene data show CDR1 as SNHLY and CDR2 as FYNNEI. The ends lost 5 bases at V and 8 bases at J; junction bases unmatched: 11. The CDR3 nucleotides are TGTGCCAGCAGTACTTATCCTAGCGGGGGGGCAAGTACGCAGTATTTT. Its protein is CASSTYPSGGASTQYF. Together with reference TRBV2 and TRBJ2-3, the CDR3 gives the full variable domain: EPEVTQTPSHQVTQMGQEVILRCVPISNHLYFYWYRQILGQKVEFLVSFYNNEISEKSEIFDDQFSVERPDGSNFTLKIRSTKLEDSAMYFCASSTYPSGGASTQYFGPGTRLTVL.

This chain links TRBV6-5 with TRBJ1-4; 7 bases line up with TRBD1. Germline CDR1 is MNHEY and CDR2 is SVGAGI. V dropped 4 bases and J dropped 2; count of bases not matched to a gene: 4. The CDR3 sequence is 15 residues long. For the CDR3, the DNA is TGTGCCAGCAGTTTAGTACAGGGGACTAATGAAAAACTGTTTTTT. It specifies CASSLVQGTNEKLFF.

This rearrangement joins TRBV6-6 to TRBJ1-1; 7 bases map to TRBD1. There are 14 residues in the CDR3. The germline gives CDR1 MNHNY, CDR2 SVGAGI (reference sequence). J was trimmed by 7 bases and V by 6 bases; bases with no gene match: 11. CDR3 in amino acids: CASRQQGRGGEAFF. CDR3 in DNA: TGTGCCAGCAGGCAACAGGGGCGGGGGGGTGAAGCTTTCTTT.

The V gene is TRBV18, the J gene TRBJ1-2; 9 bases agree with TRBD1. This CDR3 has 14 residues. With V trimmed by 4 bases and J by 9 bases, 9 bases remained unmatched. Germline V lookup: CDR1 KGHSH, CDR2 LQKENI. This chain's CDR3 is CASSRTGTGMSYTF. The CDR3 coding sequence is TGTGCCAGCTCACGGACCGGGACAGGGATGAGCTACACCTTC.

The DNA of the CDR3 is TGTGCCAGCAGCTTCAGGGGCCTCACCGGGGAGCTGTTTTTT. This codes for CASSFRGLTGELFF. The chain carries TRBV7-2 and TRBJ2-2, with D tentatively TRBD1 (6 bases). Trimming took off 3 bases at V and 4 bases at J, with 9 bases between the two ends. The CDR3 length is 14 residues. Germline V gives CDR1 SGHTA, CDR2 FQGNSA. The whole variable domain, filled in from reference TRBV7-2 and TRBJ2-2, reads GAGVSQSPSNKVTEKGKDVELRCDPISGHTALYWYRQSLGQGLEFLIYFQGNSAPDKSGLPSDRFSAERTGGSVSTLTIQRTQQEDSAVYLCASSFRGLTGELFFGEGSRLTVL.

The rearrangement uses TRBV6-6 and TRBJ2-1; maybe TRBD1 (6 bases). The V end was cut by 8 bases, the J end by 2 bases, with 16 bases between. This CDR3 comprises 15 residues. Germline V gives CDR1 MNHNY, CDR2 SVGAGI (reference sequence). CDR3 amino acids: CASRPGTPTYNEQFF. In nucleotides, the CDR3 is TGTGCCAGCCGACCCGGGACACCCACCTACAATGAGCAGTTCTTC.

The chain uses TRBV10-3 and TRBJ2-7; TRBD1 matches at 11 bases. Trimming cost V 3 bases and J 3 bases; bases outside gene matches: 7. The CDR3 is 16 amino acids. Germline V gene data show CDR1 as ENHRY and CDR2 as SYGVKD. The CDR3 loop is CAISDGTGGVNYEQYF. In DNA, the CDR3 is TGTGCCATCAGTGACGGGACAGGGGGAGTGAACTACGAGCAGTACTTC.

V and J are TRBV5-1 and TRBJ2-3, with D possibly matching TRBD2 (5 bases). Germline V gene lookup returns CDR1 SGHRS and CDR2 YFSETQ. V dropped 4 bases and J dropped 2 bases, with 11 bases sitting between them. This CDR3 comprises 14 residues. Here the CDR3 DNA reads TGCGCCAGCAGCGGCGGACTGCTCACAGATACGCAGTATTTT. This gives the protein CASSGGLLTDTQYF.

The genes are TRBV5-1 and TRBJ1-2, with D possibly being TRBD1 (5 bases). With 4 bases removed from V and 4 bases from J, the gap between germline ends came to 17 bases. CDR1 is SGHRS and CDR2 is YFSETQ in the germline V gene. The CDR3 covers 15 residues. This chain's CDR3 is CASSPRSDSLYGYTF. CDR3 coding DNA: TGCGCCAGCAGCCCGCGGTCCGACAGCCTCTATGGCTACACCTTC.

This clone showed up just a few times. This rearrangement joins TRBV10-3 to TRBJ1-2, with D possibly being TRBD1 (6 bases). Germline V gives CDR1 ENHRY, CDR2 SYGVKD. Trimming removed 6 bases from V and 4 bases from J, with 12 bases in between. This CDR3 comprises 13 residues. The CDR3 spells CAISQGSLYGYTF. The CDR3 coding sequence is TGTGCCATCAGCCAGGGGAGCCTCTATGGCTACACCTTC.

This chain joins TRBV9 and TRBJ2-1; 16 nucleotides align to TRBD2. This CDR3 region has 16 residues. Germline CDR1 SGDLS, CDR2 YYNGEE. The ends lost 4 bases at V and 8 bases at J; junction bases unmatched: 6. CDR3 in DNA: TGTGCCAGCAGCCCGGTCGGGACTAGCGGGAGGGATGAGCAGTTCTTC. Its protein is CASSPVGTSGRDEQFF.

The chain recombines TRBV19 with TRBJ1-6; the D gene is possibly TRBD1 (5 bases). The CDR3 covers 13 residues. Trimming cost V 3 bases and J 7 bases, with 7 bases left between them. Germline V gene sequence: CDR1 LNHDA, CDR2 SQIVND (reference sequence). CDR3: CASSMAGNSPLHF. DNA for the CDR3: TGTGCCAGTAGTATGGCAGGGAATTCACCCCTCCACTTT.

The table lists this clone with a count of one. The chain carries TRBV7-3 and TRBJ2-3; maybe TRBD1 (6 bases). Looked up from germline, CDR1 is SGHTA and CDR2 is FQGTGA. This CDR3 spans 17 amino acids. V lost 7 bases to trimming and J lost 7 bases, with 27 bases between them. This CDR3 is CASKYLTGSQRRNTQYF. In DNA, the CDR3 is TGTGCCAGCAAATACCTAACAGGGTCTCAGAGGCGAAATACGCAGTATTTT.

This clone has only one observation. The rearrangement uses TRBV4-1 and TRBJ2-7, with no clear D. The CDR3 length is 15 residues. Germline V lookup: CDR1 MGHRA, CDR2 YSYEKL. V lost 4 bases to trimming and J lost 0 bases, with 13 bases between them. CDR3 residues: CASSPFPPSSYEQYF. The CDR3 nucleotides read TGCGCCAGCAGCCCCTTTCCCCCGAGCTCCTACGAGCAGTACTTC.

This chain joins TRBV6-5 and TRBJ1-4; 7 bases are shared with TRBD1. The CDR3 extends over 14 amino acids. Germline CDR1 is MNHEY and CDR2 is SVGAGI. V was clipped by 5 bases and J by 8 bases; unmatched bases: 8. The CDR3 nucleotides are TGTGCCAGCAGTCGGACAGGAGGTGGGGAAAAACTGTTTTTT. Amino acids: CASSRTGGGEKLFF.